The 31 T cell receptor beta chains below were found in one sample sequenced in a study of blood T cell repertoires in COVID-19. Produced via immunoSEQ multiplex PCR; TCRdb's table is partial and in-frame only. The table shows about 360,000 clones, with about 87% occurring only once. Sequencing used PBMCs or T cells enriched from blood (not recorded which). Every receptor here comes from a man younger than 40 who had recovered from COVID-19.

This rearrangement joins TRBV3-1 (or the pseudogene TRBV3-2) to TRBJ1-4; D not resolved. Trimming pared 0 bases from V and 11 bases from J, leaving 10 bases between. Looked up from germline, CDR1 is LGHDT and CDR2 is YNNKEL (reference sequence). The CDR3 runs to 13 residues. Here the CDR3 DNA reads TGTGCCAGCAGCCAAGACTCGGGAGAGAAACTGTTTTTT. It translates to CASSQDSGEKLFF.

The chain carries TRBV7-3 and TRBJ2-5; weak D call: TRBD1 (5 bases). With 0 bases removed from V and 3 bases from J, the gap between germline ends came to 5 bases. Germline CDR1 SGHTA, CDR2 FQGTGA. The CDR3 covers 13 residues. The CDR3 spells CASSLTREETQYF. CDR3 bases: TGTGCCAGCAGCTTAACCAGGGAAGAGACCCAGTACTTC.

The CDR3 DNA reads TGTGCCAGCAGCACACCGGACAGGGGGCTTGGCTACACCTTC. This codes for CASSTPDRGLGYTF. The chain uses TRBV21-1 and TRBJ1-2; the table's D call TRBD1 went unverified against the DNA. TRBV21-1 is designated a pseudogene. This CDR3 has 14 amino acids.

DNA of the CDR3: TGTGCCAGCAGCGCCCGACTAGCGGGGGAGTACAATGAGCAGTTCTTC. Its translation: CASSARLAGEYNEQFF. V and J are TRBV9 and TRBJ2-1, with 12 bases identical to TRBD2. The CDR3 is made up of 16 amino acids. Germline lookup yields CDR1 SGDLS and CDR2 YYNGEE. V gave up 3 bases and J gave up 4 bases; unmatched junction bases: 5.

The chain joins TRBV9 to TRBJ2-1; 8 bases align to TRBD2. This CDR3 has 17 residues. The germline gives CDR1 SGDLS, CDR2 YYNGEE. The J segment lost 9 bases and the V segment lost 0 bases, leaving 14 bases of the junction unmatched. CDR3 sequence (DNA): TGTGCCAGCAGCGTAGTAGGTAGCGGGGTGTTGAGTAGTGAGCAGTTCTTC. Its translation is CASSVVGSGVLSSEQFF.

This clone was seen once. The rearrangement links TRBV10-3 to TRBJ1-3; D unresolved. From germline, CDR1 is ENHRY and CDR2 SYGVKD. V dropped 8 bases and J dropped 0 bases, with 17 bases sitting between them. The CDR3 spans 16 residues. The CDR3 nucleotides read TGTGCCATCTTTCCCGACCGTGGAGACTCTGGAAACACCATATATTTT. Translated, it gives CAIFPDRGDSGNTIYF.

V is TRBV14 and J is TRBJ1-2; D is unclear. Germline lookup yields CDR1 SGHDN and CDR2 FVKESK. The V gene lost 1 base and the J gene lost 5 bases, with 5 bases spanning the gap. The CDR3 is 12 amino acids. The CDR3 region is CASSQVPYGYTF. The CDR3 region has the DNA TGTGCCAGCAGCCAAGTCCCTTATGGCTACACCTTC.

This sequence joins TRBV19 and TRBJ1-4; 7 positions match TRBD1. This CDR3 is built from 15 residues. Trimming removed 0 bases from V and 5 bases from J; junction bases left unmatched: 3. CDR1 LNHDA and CDR2 SQIVND come from the germline V gene (reference sequence). The CDR3 DNA follows: TGTGCCAGTAGTATAGAACAGGGGCGAAATGAAAAACTGTTTTTT. Its translation: CASSIEQGRNEKLFF.

The chain couples TRBV19 to TRBJ2-7, with D perhaps matching TRBD1 (5 bases). Trimming removed 3 bases from V and 6 bases from J, with 12 bases in between. The CDR3 runs to 13 residues. The germline gives CDR1 LNHDA, CDR2 SQIVND (reference sequence). The CDR3 loop is CASSMQGWGEQYF. CDR3 sequence (DNA): TGTGCCAGTAGTATGCAGGGCTGGGGCGAGCAGTACTTC.

The chain is built from TRBV7-3 and TRBJ2-1; 8 nucleotides align to TRBD2. Trimming at V came to 0 bases and at J to 7 bases, leaving 8 bases not matched to a gene. The CDR3 consists of 16 residues. CDR1 is SGHTA and CDR2 is FQGTGA in the germline V gene. This chain's CDR3 is CASSLTRTSGRNEQFF. For the CDR3, the DNA is TGTGCCAGCAGCTTAACACGAACTAGCGGTCGGAATGAGCAGTTCTTC.

The chain links TRBV7-2 to TRBJ1-1, with 8 bases that match TRBD1. The CDR3 loop spans 18 amino acids. With V trimmed by 7 bases and J by 0 bases, 16 bases remained unmatched. CDR1 SGHTA and CDR2 FQGNSA come from the germline V gene. For the CDR3, the DNA is TGTGCCAGCACCCCAGCTTTGCAGGGGGCAGTCATGAACACTGAAGCTTTCTTT. It yields the protein CASTPALQGAVMNTEAFF.

This rearrangement joins TRBV19 to TRBJ1-5, with D possibly being TRBD1 (5 bases). The CDR3 runs 13 residues. CDR1 and CDR2 (germline): LNHDA, SQIVND (reference sequence). V was clipped by 4 bases and J by 6 bases, with 10 bases between them. The chain's CDR3 is CASSNQQVQPQHF. Written as DNA, the CDR3 is TGTGCCAGTAGTAACCAACAGGTTCAGCCCCAGCATTTT.

The chain employs TRBV11-3 and TRBJ1-2, with TRBD1 matching over 8 bases. The trim removed 5 bases at V and 12 bases at J, leaving 8 bases unmatched. Germline loops: CDR1 SGHNT, CDR2 YENEEA. The CDR3 sequence is 12 residues long. CDR3 sequence reads: CASSPGQGAHTF. The CDR3 nucleotides are TGTGCCAGCAGCCCAGGACAGGGTGCCCACACCTTC.

J is TRBJ1-5 and V is TRBV4-3, with a possible D match to TRBD1 (5 bases). CDR1 LGHNA and CDR2 YSLEER come from the germline V gene. This CDR3 has 13 residues. The V end lost 6 bases, the J end lost 4 bases, and 10 bases lay between the germline ends. The CDR3 sequence: CASSSGRNQPQHF. For the CDR3, the DNA is TGCGCCAGCAGTTCAGGGCGTAATCAGCCCCAGCATTTT.

The chain recombines TRBV7-3 with TRBJ1-1; D is possibly TRBD1 (6 bases). The CDR3 loop spans 16 amino acids. Trimming left V 6 bases short and J 3 bases short, with 20 bases between. Looked up from germline, CDR1 is SGHTA and CDR2 is FQGTGA. CDR3 coding DNA: TGTGCCAGCAGAAATGAATACAGGGTCGGGGACACTGAAGCTTTCTTT. It specifies CASRNEYRVGDTEAFF.

CDR3 protein: CASSEPGLAGLYNEQFF. Written as DNA, the CDR3 is TGTGCCAGCAGTGAGCCGGGACTAGCGGGCTTGTACAATGAGCAGTTCTTC. The V call is TRBV25-1, the J call TRBJ2-1; 12 nucleotides align to TRBD2. In germline, CDR1 is MGHDK, CDR2 SYGVNS. J gave up 4 bases and V 3 bases, and 7 bases lay outside the gene matches. This CDR3 region has 17 residues.

The CDR3 is CASKPGRGYEQYF. CDR3 DNA sequence: TGTGCCAGCAAGCCCGGTCGGGGGTACGAGCAGTACTTC. This rearrangement joins TRBV6-5 to TRBJ2-7; a weak D match, TRBD2 (6 bases). V lost 7 bases and J lost 4, with 14 bases in between. In germline, CDR1 is MNHEY, CDR2 SVGAGI. The CDR3 totals 13 residues.

The V call is TRBV2, the J call TRBJ1-6; D is possibly TRBD1 (5 bases). The V gene lost 3 bases and the J gene lost 3 bases, with 12 bases spanning the gap. Per germline, CDR1 SNHLY and CDR2 FYNNEI. The CDR3 is 16 residues long. The CDR3: CASSDTGELYNSPLHF. The CDR3 DNA follows: TGTGCCAGCAGTGACACAGGAGAACTCTATAATTCACCCCTCCACTTT.

The chain uses TRBV29-1 and TRBJ1-5; the D is unclear. V lost 4 bases, J lost 7 bases, and 11 bases lay in between. The CDR3 has 12 residues. Germline V CDR1 and CDR2: SQVTM, ANQGSEA. The CDR3 loop is CSVGGLGQPQHF. CDR3 DNA sequence: TGCAGCGTTGGCGGGCTCGGGCAGCCCCAGCATTTT. Looking up the rest from reference TRBV29-1 and TRBJ1-5 gives the full variable domain: SAVISQKPSRDICQRGTSLTIQCQVDSQVTMMFWYRQQPGQSLTLIATANQGSEATYESGFVIDKFPISRPNLTFSTLTVSNMSPEDSSIYLCSVGGLGQPQHFGDGTRLSIL.

As concerns this clone: Within the sample, other DNA sequences also encode this same CDR3. CDR3 residues: CAISESGGTNEKLFF. CDR3 coding DNA: TGTGCCATCAGTGAGTCCGGGGGAACTAATGAAAAACTGTTTTTT. This chain joins TRBV10-3 and TRBJ1-4, with a possible D match to TRBD1 (5 bases). CDR3 length: 15 residues. Germline V gives CDR1 ENHRY, CDR2 SYGVKD. V lost 0 bases, J lost 1 base, and 6 bases lay in between.

The rearrangement uses TRBV7-6 and TRBJ2-2, with TRBD1 matching 7 bases. The CDR3 runs to 17 residues. Germline values: CDR1 SGHVS, CDR2 FNYEAQ. The ends lost 1 base at V and 2 bases at J; junction bases unmatched: 7. The CDR3 region has the DNA TGTGCCAGCAGCTTAGTCGAGGACAGGCCCAACACCGGGGAGCTGTTTTTT. Amino acid sequence: CASSLVEDRPNTGELFF.

The CDR3 DNA is TGTGCCAGTAGTATAGGTCGGCTAGCGGGGGTCCAAGAGACCCAGTACTTC. Translation: CASSIGRLAGVQETQYF. The rearrangement links TRBV19 to TRBJ2-5; 10 bases map to TRBD2. Germline lookup yields CDR1 LNHDA and CDR2 SQIVND (reference sequence). The CDR3 length is 17 residues. V lost 1 base to trimming and J lost 1 base; unmatched junction nucleotides: 6. Full variable domain (rest looked up from reference TRBV19 and TRBJ2-5): DGGITQSPKYLFRKEGQNVTLSCEQNLNHDAMYWYRQDPGQGLRLIYYSQIVNDFQKGDIAEGYSVSREKKESFPLTVTSAQKNPTAFYLCASSIGRLAGVQETQYFGPGTRLLVL.

The chain couples TRBV2 to TRBJ2-2; tentatively, D is TRBD1 (5 bases). CDR3 length equals 13 residues. The V end was cut by 7 bases, the J end by 1 base, with 7 bases between. Per the germline V gene, CDR1 is SNHLY and CDR2 is FYNNEI. Written as DNA, the CDR3 is TGTGCCAGCAAGGGGATGAACACCGGGGAGCTGTTTTTT. This translates into CASKGMNTGELFF.

The chain links TRBV27 to TRBJ2-1, with TRBD1 matching over 9 bases. J lost 4 bases, V lost 5 bases, and 6 bases had no gene match. Looked up from germline, CDR1 is MNHEY and CDR2 is SMNVEV (reference sequence). The CDR3 sequence is 15 residues long. The CDR3 sequence is CASSPTGGEYNEQFF. The CDR3 DNA is TGTGCCAGCAGTCCTACAGGGGGCGAATACAATGAGCAGTTCTTC.

The rearrangement links TRBV7-2 to TRBJ2-1; 13 nucleotides agree with TRBD2. V was pared by 5 bases and J by 7 bases, with 2 bases of the junction left unmatched. Per the germline V gene, CDR1 is SGHTA and CDR2 is FQGNSA. The CDR3 has 14 residues. As DNA, the CDR3 is TGTGCCAGCAGCCCGGGACTAGCGGGGAATGAGCAGTTCTTC. Translated: CASSPGLAGNEQFF.

The gene calls are TRBV5-1 and TRBJ2-1; tentatively, D is TRBD1 (6 bases). The CDR3 has 14 amino acids. Germline V gene sequence: CDR1 SGHRS, CDR2 YFSETQ. The ends were cut back, 5 bases at V and 0 bases at J, with 9 bases in the middle. In nucleotides, the CDR3 is TGCGCCAGCAGTGGGGGCCCCTCCTACAATGAGCAGTTCTTC. This translates into CASSGGPSYNEQFF.

This chain links TRBV11-2 with TRBJ1-1; D possibly corresponds to TRBD1 (6 bases). The CDR3 is 16 residues long. The V end was cut by 1 base, the J end by 1 base, with 13 bases between. From germline, CDR1 is SGHAT and CDR2 FQNNGV. DNA for the CDR3: TGTGCCAGCAGCTTAGGTTGGGCAGGGGCGAACACTGAAGCTTTCTTT. This sequence encodes CASSLGWAGANTEAFF.

The chain couples TRBV2 to TRBJ1-5; D not resolved. Between the trimmed V and J ends, which lost 1 base and 4 bases, there was a span of 11 bases. In germline, CDR1 is SNHLY, CDR2 FYNNEI. The CDR3 runs to 15 residues. This chain's CDR3 is CASSEGSTVNQPQHF. The CDR3 nucleotides read TGTGCCAGCAGTGAAGGCAGTACAGTTAATCAGCCCCAGCATTTT.

The V and J genes are TRBV10-3 and TRBJ1-3; D might be TRBD1 (5 bases). Germline CDR1 is ENHRY and CDR2 is SYGVKD. The CDR3 is made up of 16 amino acids. V was shortened by 3 bases and J by 2 bases, with 14 bases between the two germline ends. The CDR3 spells CAISEDYVGAGNTIYF. The CDR3 DNA is TGTGCCATCAGTGAAGATTATGTAGGGGCTGGAAACACCATATATTTT.

J is TRBJ2-1 and V is TRBV7-9, with D possibly TRBD2 on 6 matching bases. The CDR3 is 15 residues long. V lost 3 bases and J 4 bases, leaving 13 bases between the germline ends. Looked up from germline, CDR1 is SEHNR and CDR2 is FQNEAQ (reference sequence). CDR3 loop: CASSFGAGLYNEQFF. CDR3 nucleotide sequence: TGTGCCAGCAGCTTTGGGGCGGGACTTTACAATGAGCAGTTCTTC.

This clone was counted between two and nine times. The chain carries TRBV19 and TRBJ1-1; TRBD1 matches 7 bases. The CDR3 is 14 amino acids. CDR1 is LNHDA, CDR2 SQIVND, per germline (reference sequence). Germline trimming cut 3 bases from V and 4 bases from J; bases unmatched to any gene: 5. CDR3 nucleotide sequence: TGTGCCAGTAGTATCGGGACAGTGGCCACTGAAGCTTTCTTT. Its translation: CASSIGTVATEAFF.